Sequencing of this T cell receptor beta chain was carried out in a study of blood T cells in healthy people across ages. Trimming removed 3 bases at V and 7 bases at J, with 19 bases between. Germline assignment: CDR1 SGHRS and CDR2 YFSETQ. The CDR3 length is 15 residues. Primed by a sample-barcoded 5' primer and a J-beta primer mix, a second PCR proceeded for 7 to 11 cycles. TCRdb re-derived calls from the 5' RACE reads in MiXCR, one entry per CDR3 protein. Of about 560,000 distinct CDR3 sequences listed, roughly a quarter were seen once; the top ten hold approximately 3.3%. This clonotype was counted a few times. Donors were healthy Caucasian individuals from Russia aged about 6 to 95. The data also belong to a second study, concerning T cells of mothers and their children. Turning to that study: Slightly, though not significantly, more overlap was seen in related than in unrelated mother-child pairs.

The sequence derives from a boy aged 2-9 years in good health. The chain has TRBV5-1 and TRBJ2-5; possible D gene TRBD2, 6 bases. The specimen sequenced was blood. CDR3 in amino acids: CASSSGGGARGTQYF. The CDR3 DNA is TGCGCCAGCAGCTCCGGCGGCGGGGCTAGAGGGACCCAGTACTTC.